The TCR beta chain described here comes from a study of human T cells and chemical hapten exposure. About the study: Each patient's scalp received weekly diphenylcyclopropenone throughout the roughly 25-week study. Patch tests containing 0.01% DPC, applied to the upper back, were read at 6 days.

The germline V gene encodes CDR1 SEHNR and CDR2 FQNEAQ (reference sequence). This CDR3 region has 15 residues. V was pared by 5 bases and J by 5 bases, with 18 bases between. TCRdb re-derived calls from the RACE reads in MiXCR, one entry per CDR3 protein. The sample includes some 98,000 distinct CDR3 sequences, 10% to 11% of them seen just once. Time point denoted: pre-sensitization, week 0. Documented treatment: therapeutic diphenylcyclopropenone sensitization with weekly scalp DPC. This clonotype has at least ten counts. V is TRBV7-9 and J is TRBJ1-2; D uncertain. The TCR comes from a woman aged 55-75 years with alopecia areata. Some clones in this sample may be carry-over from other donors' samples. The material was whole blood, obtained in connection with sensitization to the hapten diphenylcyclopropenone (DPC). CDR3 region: CASSPRRPSEYGYTF. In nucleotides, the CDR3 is TGTGCCAGCAGCCCCCGACGTCCGAGCGAGTATGGCTACACCTTC.